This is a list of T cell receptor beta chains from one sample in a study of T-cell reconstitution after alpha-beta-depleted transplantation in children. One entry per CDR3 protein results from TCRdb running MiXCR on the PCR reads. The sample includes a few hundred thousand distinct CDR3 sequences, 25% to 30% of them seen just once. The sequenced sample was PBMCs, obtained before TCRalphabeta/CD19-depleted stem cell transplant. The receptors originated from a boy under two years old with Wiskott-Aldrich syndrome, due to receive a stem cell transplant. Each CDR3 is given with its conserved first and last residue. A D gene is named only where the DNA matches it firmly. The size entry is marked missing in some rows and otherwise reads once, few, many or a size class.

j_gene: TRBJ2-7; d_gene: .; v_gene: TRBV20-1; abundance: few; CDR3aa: CSAGMPGKGGPYEQYF; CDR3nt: TGCAGTGCTGGTATGCCGGGGAAAGGGGGGCCCTACGAGCAGTACTTC
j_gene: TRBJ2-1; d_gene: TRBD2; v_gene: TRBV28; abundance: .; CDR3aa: CASSFPGLAGGTEQFF; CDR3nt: TGTGCCAGCAGTTTCCCCGGACTAGCGGGGGGGACGGAGCAGTTCTTC
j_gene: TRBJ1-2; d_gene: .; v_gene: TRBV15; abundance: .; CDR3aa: CATSRDFFTGTGHYGYTF; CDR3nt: TGTGCCACCAGCAGAGATTTTTTTACTGGTACAGGCCACTACGGCTACACCTTC
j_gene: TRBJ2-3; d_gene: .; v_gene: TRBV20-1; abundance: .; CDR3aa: CSARGLFTDTQYF; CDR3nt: TGCAGTGCTAGAGGACTGTTCACAGATACGCAGTATTTT
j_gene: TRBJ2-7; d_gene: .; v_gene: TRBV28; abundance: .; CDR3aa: CASRPVATTYEQYF; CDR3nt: TGTGCCAGCAGACCCGTAGCAACTACCTACGAGCAGTACTTC
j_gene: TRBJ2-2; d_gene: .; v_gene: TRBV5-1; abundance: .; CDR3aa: CASSSGRSGELFF; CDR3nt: TGCGCCAGCAGCTCGGGGAGGTCCGGGGAGCTGTTTTTT
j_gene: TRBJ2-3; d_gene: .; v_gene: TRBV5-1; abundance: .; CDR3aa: CASRPEAASDTQYF; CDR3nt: TGCGCCAGCCGCCCCGAGGCGGCCTCAGATACGCAGTATTTT
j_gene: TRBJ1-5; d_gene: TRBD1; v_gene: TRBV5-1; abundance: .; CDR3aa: CASSYGQGESQPQHF; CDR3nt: TGCGCCAGCAGCTACGGACAGGGTGAGAGCCAGCCCCAGCATTTT
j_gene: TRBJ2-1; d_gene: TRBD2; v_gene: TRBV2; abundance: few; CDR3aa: CASSSASGRAEQFF; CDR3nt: TGTGCCAGCAGTTCGGCTAGCGGGAGGGCTGAGCAGTTCTTC
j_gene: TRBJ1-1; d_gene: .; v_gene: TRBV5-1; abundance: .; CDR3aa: CASLSLGVFTEAFF; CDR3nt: TGCGCCAGCCTAAGCTTGGGAGTTTTCACTGAAGCTTTCTTT
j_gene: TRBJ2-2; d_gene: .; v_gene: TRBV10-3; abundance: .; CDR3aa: CAIRQGIGELFF; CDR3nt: TGTGCCATCAGACAGGGTATCGGGGAGCTGTTTTTT
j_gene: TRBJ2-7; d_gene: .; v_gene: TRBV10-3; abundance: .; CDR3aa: CAISEVPWDEQYF; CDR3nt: TGTGCCATCAGTGAGGTCCCTTGGGACGAGCAGTACTTC
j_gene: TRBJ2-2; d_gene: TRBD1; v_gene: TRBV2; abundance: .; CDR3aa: CASRPGTGYTGELFF; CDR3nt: TGTGCCAGCAGGCCCGGGACAGGGTACACCGGGGAGCTGTTTTTT
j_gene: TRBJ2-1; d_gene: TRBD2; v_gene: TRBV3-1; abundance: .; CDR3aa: CASSLNLSGRAGGEQFF; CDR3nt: TGTGCCAGCAGCCTTAACTTAAGCGGGAGGGCTGGCGGTGAGCAGTTCTTC
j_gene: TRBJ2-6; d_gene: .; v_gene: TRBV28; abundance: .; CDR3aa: CASSIGGANVLTF; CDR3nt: TGTGCCAGCAGCATCGGTGGGGCCAACGTCCTGACTTTC
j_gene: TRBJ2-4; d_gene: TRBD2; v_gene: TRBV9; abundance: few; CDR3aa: CASSVGLAGGTTGKNIQYF; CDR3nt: TGTGCCAGCAGCGTAGGACTAGCGGGAGGAACCACCGGCAAAAACATTCAGTACTTC
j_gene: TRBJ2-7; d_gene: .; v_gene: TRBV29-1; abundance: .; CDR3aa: CSALALPFYEQYF; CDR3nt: TGCAGCGCCCTAGCGCTACCTTTCTACGAGCAGTACTTC
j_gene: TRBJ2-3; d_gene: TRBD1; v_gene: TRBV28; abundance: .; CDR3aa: CASRSEVTGGRDTQYF; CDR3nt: TGTGCCAGCAGGTCCGAAGTCACAGGGGGCCGGGATACGCAGTATTTT
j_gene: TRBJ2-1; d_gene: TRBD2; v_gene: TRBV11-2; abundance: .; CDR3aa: CASSFSGGGNEQFF; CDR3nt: TGTGCCAGCAGCTTTAGCGGGGGCGGGAATGAGCAGTTCTTC
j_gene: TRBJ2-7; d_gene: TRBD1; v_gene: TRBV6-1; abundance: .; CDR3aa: CAISRGSYEQYF; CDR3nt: TGTGCCATCTCCAGGGGGTCCTACGAGCAGTACTTC
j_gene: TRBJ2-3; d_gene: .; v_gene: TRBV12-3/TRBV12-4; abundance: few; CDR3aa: CASSLGGTTQYF; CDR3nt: TGTGCCAGCAGTTTAGGGGGGACTACGCAGTATTTT
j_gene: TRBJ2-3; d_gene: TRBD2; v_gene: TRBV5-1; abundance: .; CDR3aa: CASSLYSSGSTADTRYF; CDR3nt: TGCGCCAGCAGCTTGTATTCTAGCGGGAGTACTGCAGATACGCGGTATTTT
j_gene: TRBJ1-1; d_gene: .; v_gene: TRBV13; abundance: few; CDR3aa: CASSSGQPEAFF; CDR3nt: TGTGCCAGCAGCTCAGGACAGCCTGAAGCTTTCTTT
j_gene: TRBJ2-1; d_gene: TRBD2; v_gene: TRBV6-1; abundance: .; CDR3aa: CASWASGSSYNEQFF; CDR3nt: TGTGCCAGTTGGGCTAGCGGGAGCTCCTACAATGAGCAGTTCTTC
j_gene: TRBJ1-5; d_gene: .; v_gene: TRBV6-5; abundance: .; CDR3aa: CASRGWSNQPQHF; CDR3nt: TGTGCCAGCAGAGGATGGTCCAATCAGCCCCAGCATTTT
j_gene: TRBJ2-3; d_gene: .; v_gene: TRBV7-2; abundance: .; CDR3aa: CASSLQGYSRDTQYF; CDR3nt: TGTGCCAGCAGCCTACAGGGTTACAGCAGAGATACGCAGTATTTT
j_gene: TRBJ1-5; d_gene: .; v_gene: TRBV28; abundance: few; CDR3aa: CASSTAMDQPQHF; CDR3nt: TGTGCCAGCAGCACTGCAATGGATCAGCCCCAGCATTTT
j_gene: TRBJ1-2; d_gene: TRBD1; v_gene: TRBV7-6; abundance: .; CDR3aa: CASSLVQGAYGYTF; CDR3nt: TGTGCCAGCAGCTTAGTACAGGGGGCCTATGGCTACACCTTC
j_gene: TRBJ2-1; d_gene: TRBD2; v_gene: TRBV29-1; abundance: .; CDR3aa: CSAGRAGGIGEQFF; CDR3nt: TGCAGCGCCGGAAGGGCGGGGGGGATCGGTGAGCAGTTCTTC
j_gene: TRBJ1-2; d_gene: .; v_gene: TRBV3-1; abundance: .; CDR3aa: CASSQLQGSGYTF; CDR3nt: TGTGCCAGCAGCCAACTTCAGGGAAGCGGCTACACCTTC
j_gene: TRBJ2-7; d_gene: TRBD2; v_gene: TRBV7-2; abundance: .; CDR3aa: CASSLVASGRRAYEQYF; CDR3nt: TGTGCCAGCAGCTTAGTGGCTAGCGGGAGAAGGGCATACGAGCAGTACTTC
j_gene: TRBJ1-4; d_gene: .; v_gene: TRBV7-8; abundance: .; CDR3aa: CASSLASSYEKLFF; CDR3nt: TGTGCCAGCAGCTTAGCCTCTTCCTACGAAAAACTGTTTTTT
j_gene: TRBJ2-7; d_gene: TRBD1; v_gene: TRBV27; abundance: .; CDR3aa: CASGRDRGYEQYF; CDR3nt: TGTGCCAGCGGCCGGGACAGGGGCTACGAGCAGTACTTC
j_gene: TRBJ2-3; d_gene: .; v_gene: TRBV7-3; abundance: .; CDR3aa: CASSLGPGAGTQYF; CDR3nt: TGTGCCAGCAGCTTAGGCCCGGGGGCTGGTACGCAGTATTTT
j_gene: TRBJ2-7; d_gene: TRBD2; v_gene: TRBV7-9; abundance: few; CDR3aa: CASSLVAPSGSYEQYF; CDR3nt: TGTGCCAGCAGCTTAGTTGCCCCTAGCGGGAGCTACGAGCAGTACTTC
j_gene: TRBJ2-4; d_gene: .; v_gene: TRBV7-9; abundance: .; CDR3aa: CASSYSIGRAKNIQYF; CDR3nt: TGTGCCAGCAGCTACTCGATCGGGAGAGCCAAAAACATTCAGTACTTC
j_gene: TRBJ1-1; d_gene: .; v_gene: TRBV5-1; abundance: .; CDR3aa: CASSLVLSDTTEAFF; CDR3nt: TGCGCCAGCAGCTTGGTGTTGTCCGATACCACTGAAGCTTTCTTT
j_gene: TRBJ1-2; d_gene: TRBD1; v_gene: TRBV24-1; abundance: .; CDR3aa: CATSDTRDSYGYTF; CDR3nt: TGTGCCACCAGTGACACAAGGGACAGCTATGGCTACACCTTC
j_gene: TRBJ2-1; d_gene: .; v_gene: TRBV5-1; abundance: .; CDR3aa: CASSLEKPYNEQFF; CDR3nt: TGCGCCAGCAGCTTGGAAAAGCCCTACAATGAGCAGTTCTTC
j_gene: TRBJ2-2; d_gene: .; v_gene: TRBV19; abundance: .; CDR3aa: CASSISRGTGELFF; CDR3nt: TGTGCCAGTAGTATCTCGCGGGGTACCGGGGAGCTGTTTTTT
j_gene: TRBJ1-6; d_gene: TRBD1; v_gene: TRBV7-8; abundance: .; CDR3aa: CASSSLATGGGSPLHF; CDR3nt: TGTGCCAGCAGCTCGCTTGCGACAGGGGGCGGGTCACCCCTCCACTTT
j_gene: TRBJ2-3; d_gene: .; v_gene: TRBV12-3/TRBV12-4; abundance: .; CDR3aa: CASSFGLSGSTDTQYF; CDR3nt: TGTGCCAGCAGTTTCGGTCTCTCAGGGAGCACAGATACGCAGTATTTT
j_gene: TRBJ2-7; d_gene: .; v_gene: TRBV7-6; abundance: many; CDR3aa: CASSLSVPGPIYEQYF; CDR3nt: TGTGCCAGCAGCTTATCGGTCCCGGGACCAATCTACGAGCAGTACTTC